These 31 T cell receptor beta chains came from one sample sequenced in a study of blood T cell repertoires in COVID-19. Only in-frame clones appear in the TCRdb table, and some are missing; sequencing was by immunoSEQ multiplex PCR. The table lists 70,000 or so clones, about 85% of them singletons. The material sequenced was peripheral blood. These TCRs come from a man aged 45-65 years with COVID-19, enrolled during active disease.

J is TRBJ1-2 and V is TRBV29-1, with 10 bases matching TRBD1. The germline gives CDR1 SQVTM, CDR2 ANQGSEA. The V and J ends lost 7 bases and 0 bases, in that order; junction bases with no gene match: 2. The CDR3 spans 13 residues. The CDR3 DNA reads as TGCAGCGGGGGACAGGGGTCTAACTATGGCTACACCTTC. Its protein product is CSGGQGSNYGYTF.

J is TRBJ2-5 and V is TRBV7-6, with a tentative D call TRBD1 (5 bases). Germline CDR1 reads SGHVS; CDR2 reads FNYEAQ. V lost 0 bases, J lost 5 bases, and 10 bases lay in between. The CDR3 contains 14 residues. The CDR3 sequence: CASSLASSGETQYF. CDR3 nucleotide sequence: TGTGCCAGCAGCTTAGCGTCCTCAGGGGAGACCCAGTACTTC.

This clone was seen a handful of times. The chain joins TRBV10-1 to TRBJ2-2; TRBD2 might be the D (6 bases). Germline loops: CDR1 WNHNN, CDR2 SYGVQD (reference sequence). CDR3 length equals 16 residues. V dropped 0 bases and J dropped 6 bases, with 14 bases sitting between them. The CDR3 nucleotides are TGCGCCAGCAGTGAGTCTAGCACCAGGAGGGCCGGGGAGCTGTTTTTT. Translation gives CASSESSTRRAGELFF.

The gene calls are TRBV9 and TRBJ2-7, with 10 nucleotides matching TRBD1. Germline-derived CDR1 and CDR2 are SGDLS and YYNGEE. Trimming removed 0 bases from V and 2 bases from J; junction bases left unmatched: 2. CDR3 size: 15 residues. The CDR3 DNA reads as TGTGCCAGCAGCGTAGCCGGGACAGGGGCCTACGAGCAGTACTTC. This encodes CASSVAGTGAYEQYF.

This rearrangement joins TRBV10-3 to TRBJ2-3; TRBD2 aligns across 9 bases. CDR1 is ENHRY, CDR2 SYGVKD, per germline. This CDR3 spans 15 amino acids. With V trimmed by 6 bases and J by 7 bases, 11 bases remained unmatched. DNA for the CDR3: TGTGCCATCAGCGCCAATAGCGGGAGTGGAAATACGCAGTATTTT. Amino acid sequence: CAISANSGSGNTQYF.

This chain links TRBV5-4 with TRBJ2-1; D is uncertain. The CDR3 extends over 15 amino acids. V was trimmed by 1 base and J by 0 bases, leaving 8 bases between them. Per germline, CDR1 SGHNT and CDR2 YYREEE (reference sequence). The CDR3 nucleotides read TGTGCCAGCAGCTTGTACATCAGCTCCTACAATGAGCAGTTCTTC. It codes for CASSLYISSYNEQFF. The full variable domain, completed using reference TRBV5-4 and TRBJ2-1, is ETGVTQSPTHLIKTRGQQVTLRCSSQSGHNTVSWYQQALGQGPQFIFQYYREEENGRGNFPPRFSGLQFPNYSSELNVNALELDDSALYLCASSLYISSYNEQFFGPGTRLTVL.

The gene calls are TRBV7-3 and TRBJ2-5, with D maybe TRBD1 (6 bases). CDR3 length equals 15 residues. Trimming left V 5 bases short and J 1 base short, with 14 bases between. Germline CDR1 reads SGHTA; CDR2 reads FQGTGA. This CDR3 reads CASSVQGRVQETQYF. The CDR3 DNA sequence: TGTGCCAGCAGCGTACAGGGAAGAGTCCAAGAGACCCAGTACTTC.

The V call is TRBV7-2, the J call TRBJ1-1; TRBD1 matches at 7 bases. Per the germline V gene, CDR1 is SGHTA and CDR2 is FQGNSA. Trimming took 4 bases from V and 4 from J; bases not matched to a gene: 6. The CDR3 length is 14 residues. The CDR3 nucleotides read TGTGCCAGCAGCTGGGGACAGCGAGTCACTGAAGCTTTCTTT. Translation gives CASSWGQRVTEAFF.

The chain employs TRBV21-1 and TRBJ1-1; the table calls TRBD1, which could not be checked here. TRBV21-1 corresponds to a pseudogene. This CDR3 comprises 16 residues. The CDR3 nucleotides are TGTGCCAGCAGATGTCTGGTAGACACAATTCGCACTGAAGCTTTCTTT. Encoded protein: CASRCLVDTIRTEAFF.

This clone was counted between two and nine times. The chain is built from TRBV2 and TRBJ2-2; 7 nucleotides align to TRBD1. V dropped 4 bases and J dropped 1; count of bases not matched to a gene: 0. Germline V lookup: CDR1 SNHLY, CDR2 FYNNEI. The CDR3 has 14 amino acids. Written as DNA, the CDR3 is TGTGCCAGCAGTGGACAGGGGAACACCGGGGAGCTGTTTTTT. Translation: CASSGQGNTGELFF. The entire variable domain, with the rest obtained from reference TRBV2 and TRBJ2-2, is as follows: EPEVTQTPSHQVTQMGQEVILRCVPISNHLYFYWYRQILGQKVEFLVSFYNNEISEKSEIFDDQFSVERPDGSNFTLKIRSTKLEDSAMYFCASSGQGNTGELFFGEGSRLTVL.

This clone was counted a few times. The chain links TRBV29-1 to TRBJ2-1, with 9 bases fitting TRBD1. This CDR3 comprises 13 residues. Germline lookup yields CDR1 SQVTM and CDR2 ANQGSEA. V dropped 6 bases and J dropped 7; count of bases not matched to a gene: 7. DNA of the CDR3: TGCAGCGTCGCTTGGACAGGGGAGAATGAGCAGTTCTTC. Protein sequence: CSVAWTGENEQFF.

A few counts support this clone. The chain joins TRBV6-6 to TRBJ2-1; 9 bases match TRBD2. Germline values: CDR1 MNHNY, CDR2 SVGAGI (reference sequence). Trimming cost V 6 bases and J 6 bases; bases outside gene matches: 9. The CDR3 is 15 residues long. CDR3 DNA: TGTGCCAGCAGAATAGCGGGAGCCGGGTCCAATGAGCAGTTCTTC. Amino acids: CASRIAGAGSNEQFF.

J is TRBJ2-2 and V is TRBV5-8, with D perhaps matching TRBD1 (5 bases). CDR3 size: 15 residues. V lost 1 base to trimming and J lost 4 bases, with 11 bases between them. The V gene's germline CDR1 is SGHTS and CDR2 YDEGEE. In DNA, the CDR3 is TGTGCCAGCAGCTTGCCAGGGTCGAGCACCGGGGAGCTGTTTTTT. Translated: CASSLPGSSTGELFF.

The chain carries TRBV28 and TRBJ2-7; D may be TRBD1 (5 bases). Germline loops: CDR1 MDHEN, CDR2 SYDVKM. V lost 7 bases and J 2 bases, leaving 18 bases between the germline ends. This CDR3 comprises 15 residues. The CDR3 DNA reads as TGTGCCAGCACTCCATCGCCCGGACAAACCTACGAGCAGTACTTC. The encoded protein is CASTPSPGQTYEQYF.

CDR3: CASSDSEASGSGELFF. For the CDR3, the DNA is TGTGCCAGCAGTGACTCTGAGGCCAGCGGGAGTGGGGAGCTGTTTTTT. The chain joins TRBV6-4 to TRBJ2-2; 8 bases are a match to TRBD2. This CDR3 is built from 16 residues. Trimming removed 0 bases from V and 8 bases from J; junction bases left unmatched: 8. Germline CDR1 is MRHNA and CDR2 is SNTAGT.

This clone has at least ten counts. V is TRBV19 and J is TRBJ2-1; 8 nucleotides agree with TRBD2. CDR1 is LNHDA, CDR2 SQIVND, per germline (reference sequence). After removal of 3 bases from V and 5 bases from J, the junction contained 12 bases not matched to a gene. CDR3 length: 17 residues. The CDR3 protein is CASSIHRPGGPNNEQFF. The DNA of the CDR3 is TGTGCCAGTAGTATCCACCGTCCGGGAGGGCCGAACAATGAGCAGTTCTTC.

J is TRBJ2-2 and V is TRBV10-3, with D tentatively TRBD2 (6 bases). The CDR3 has 15 residues. Germline V gene sequence: CDR1 ENHRY, CDR2 SYGVKD. Trimming left V 6 bases short and J 5 bases short, with 16 bases between. The CDR3 sequence: CAISAWTGETGELFF. Here the CDR3 DNA reads TGTGCCATCAGCGCCTGGACGGGAGAGACCGGGGAGCTGTTTTTT.

The chain employs TRBV10-3 and TRBJ2-7; no firm D call. Trimming removed 2 bases at V and 2 bases at J, with 7 bases between. The CDR3 extends over 13 amino acids. CDR1 is ENHRY, CDR2 SYGVKD, per germline. The CDR3 here is CAISEEYAYEQYF. The DNA of the CDR3 is TGTGCCATCAGTGAGGAGTACGCCTACGAGCAGTACTTC.

V is TRBV7-9 and J is TRBJ2-7, with D perhaps TRBD2 (6 bases). V lost 5 bases and J 6 bases, leaving 11 bases between the germline ends. CDR3 length: 12 amino acids. Germline CDR1 reads SEHNR; CDR2 reads FQNEAQ (reference sequence). CDR3 nucleotides: TGTGCCAGCAGCCCGGCGGGGTCCGAGCAGTACTTC. This sequence encodes CASSPAGSEQYF.

This sequence joins TRBV5-4 and TRBJ2-3; 10 nucleotides line up with TRBD1. J lost 2 bases, V lost 1 base, and 4 bases had no gene match. Germline loops: CDR1 SGHNT, CDR2 YYREEE (reference sequence). The CDR3 runs 16 residues. The CDR3 is CASSLRQGAITDTQYF. CDR3 bases: TGTGCCAGCAGCTTGCGACAGGGGGCGATCACAGATACGCAGTATTTT.

This clone was observed at least ten times. The chain is built from TRBV5-1 and TRBJ2-1; 8 nucleotides match TRBD1. With V trimmed by 0 bases and J by 6 bases, 5 bases remained unmatched. CDR1 and CDR2 (germline): SGHRS, YFSETQ. CDR3 length: 15 residues. CDR3 amino acids: CASSLGTGISNEQFF. The CDR3 DNA reads as TGCGCCAGCAGCTTGGGGACAGGGATATCCAATGAGCAGTTCTTC.

The J gene is TRBJ2-1, the V gene TRBV11-3; 8 nucleotides line up with TRBD2. The germline V gene encodes CDR1 SGHNT and CDR2 YENEEA. This CDR3 region has 14 residues. Trimming cost V 5 bases and J 10 bases; bases outside gene matches: 10. As DNA, the CDR3 is TGTGCCAGCAGCGCCCCGGGAGGGCCAAGGGAGCAGTTCTTC. Its protein product is CASSAPGGPREQFF.

The chain employs TRBV3-1 (or the pseudogene TRBV3-2) and TRBJ2-1; 9 nucleotides align to TRBD2. This CDR3 has 17 residues. Germline assignment: CDR1 LGHDT and CDR2 YNNKEL (reference sequence). The V and J ends lost 1 base and 3 bases, in that order; junction bases with no gene match: 7. The CDR3 sequence is CASSQGGPSGIYNEQFF. Written as DNA, the CDR3 is TGTGCCAGCAGCCAAGGAGGGCCTAGCGGGATCTACAATGAGCAGTTCTTC.

The V call is TRBV5-5, the J call TRBJ2-5, with TRBD2 identical over 11 bases. With 0 bases clipped from V and 0 bases from J, the junction kept 1 base outside the gene matches. Germline CDR1 reads SGHKS; CDR2 reads YYEKEE (reference sequence). This CDR3 is 16 amino acids long. For the CDR3, the DNA is TGTGCCAGCAGCTTGGGACTAGCGGGAAACCAAGAGACCCAGTACTTC. Amino acid sequence: CASSLGLAGNQETQYF.

The gene calls are TRBV27 and TRBJ1-4; 9 bases fit TRBD1. This CDR3 has 14 residues. V was pared by 3 bases and J by 7 bases, with 3 bases of the junction left unmatched. Germline V CDR1 and CDR2: MNHEY, SMNVEV (reference sequence). The CDR3 DNA sequence: TGTGCCAGCAGTTTTAGGACAGGGGCTGAAAAACTGTTTTTT. Its translation is CASSFRTGAEKLFF.

This clone was picked up a small number of times. The chain uses TRBV5-1 and TRBJ2-5, with TRBD1 as a possible D gene (5 bases). V lost 0 bases and J lost 5, with 5 bases in between. There are 12 residues in the CDR3. Germline CDR1 reads SGHRS; CDR2 reads YFSETQ. This chain's CDR3 is CASSLEGETQYF. The DNA of the CDR3 is TGCGCCAGCAGCTTGGAGGGGGAGACCCAGTACTTC.

DNA for the CDR3: TGTGCCAGCAGTATACCGACAGTCCAAGAGACCCAGTACTTC. This sequence encodes CASSIPTVQETQYF. V is TRBV28 and J is TRBJ2-5; D may be TRBD1 (5 bases). CDR3 length equals 14 residues. V lost 5 bases and J 1 base, leaving 11 bases between the germline ends. The V gene's germline CDR1 is MDHEN and CDR2 SYDVKM.

The chain couples TRBV4-1 to TRBJ2-7; D is perhaps TRBD1 (7 bases). The CDR3 is made up of 14 amino acids. Per germline, CDR1 MGHRA and CDR2 YSYEKL. Trimming pared 4 bases from V and 1 base from J, leaving 11 bases between. The DNA of the CDR3 is TGCGCCAGCAGCCGCGGGACAGCATCCTACGAGCAGTACTTC. Translating gives CASSRGTASYEQYF.

V gene TRBV7-2 combines with J gene TRBJ1-2; TRBD1 matches 8 bases. The germline V gene encodes CDR1 SGHTA and CDR2 FQGNSA. With V trimmed by 3 bases and J by 6 bases, 6 bases remained unmatched. This CDR3 contains 14 residues. In DNA form, the CDR3 reads TGTGCCAGCAGCTTCAGGGGGCGCCTCGATGGCTACACCTTC. It specifies CASSFRGRLDGYTF.

The chain is built from TRBV28 and TRBJ2-7; 10 bases are a match to TRBD2. Germline assignment: CDR1 MDHEN and CDR2 SYDVKM. This CDR3 has 17 residues. V dropped 2 bases and J dropped 0; count of bases not matched to a gene: 7. The CDR3 is CASSLTGGTSVSYEQYF. Here the CDR3 DNA reads TGTGCCAGCAGTTTAACAGGGGGGACTAGCGTCTCCTACGAGCAGTACTTC.

The chain carries TRBV7-9 and TRBJ1-2; 10 bases line up with TRBD1. Germline assignment: CDR1 SEHNR and CDR2 FQNEAQ (reference sequence). V lost 5 bases and J lost 5; bases outside the gene matches: 8. The CDR3 spans 15 residues. CDR3 sequence (DNA): TGTGCCAGCAGCCCGGGACAGGGGTTAGAGTATGGCTACACCTTC. It yields the protein CASSPGQGLEYGYTF.